This T cell receptor (beta chain) derives from a study of blood T cell repertoires in COVID-19 (TCRdb year 2020). Turning to the overall study: Samples from collaborators originated in the United States, Italy and Spain and spanned both the acute and convalescent phases of COVID-19. The prospective study material was composed of cDNA or gDNA derived from T cells, B-cell-depleted T cells, or PBMCs. Deeply sampled blood TCRbeta repertoires from subjects exposed to, actively infected with, or recovered from COVID-19 were included in the dataset. The repertoires were released in a freely available public database meant as a resource for research on the immune response to SARS-CoV-2. The samples were drawn from two sources: the first 160 participants of the ongoing ImmuneRACE study, and 1,200 or so subjects contributed by 6 global collaborators. Nearly every sample came with metadata listing a de-identified subject ID, COVID-19 status, age in years and sex. Where HLA class I and class II types were available, the types were taken from metadata supplied by the sample provider, not from assay-based typing. Points the paper makes about the study in general: The quantity of clinical and demographic metadata differed by source and by participant and was supplied without curation.

The CDR3 starts with the cysteine, ends with the phenylalanine, and has 14 residues. Just the 42-base CDR3 DNA is kept, in frame starting at base 1. CDR1 and CDR2 were assigned from the germline V gene as KGHSH and LQKENI. Trimming accounts for 4 bases at V and 6 bases at J, while the number of junction bases matched to no gene is 4. Participants in the prospective study were aged about 18 to 95 years, lived in 20 to 25 United States geographic areas, and enrolled through a virtual design. In the prospective study, participants were assigned to cohorts based on the clinical history participants reported in a screening survey and a study questionnaire. For ImmuneRACE Cohort 3, a participant was defined as recovered based on two consecutive negative NP/OP PCR tests, clearance by a healthcare professional, or resolution of symptoms. In the prospective study, whole blood, serum and a nasopharyngeal or oropharyngeal swab were collected from each participant by mobile phlebotomists. Prospective study participants could optionally give additional blood draws and questionnaires over a 2-month period. Before DNA extraction, prospective study blood samples were shipped either frozen or at room temperature.

The immunoSEQ Assay, a bias-controlled multiplex PCR, was used to amplify TCRbeta CDR3 regions from genomic DNA. On the authors' methods: Within the assay, amplification of reference gene primers was used to estimate how many nucleated cells each sample contained. To quantify the absolute abundance of each unique TCRbeta CDR3 rearrangement, sequence reads were collapsed and filtered. Productive Simpson clonality was computed per sample as the square root of Simpson's diversity index over productive rearrangements. TCRdb mirrors the immuneACCESS table, restricted to in-frame sequences. Some clones are absent from its copies; in checked studies, under half trace to an unresolved V gene, and the reason for the others is unknown. V and J calls and clone size are those listed in that table; D and trimming were worked out from the DNA. Present in this sample are roughly 400,000 clones, 85% to 90% of which were seen just once. The ten largest clonotypes hold approximately 1.2% of the sample.

To note about this clone: No cognate antigen has been identified for it. Base-call qualities are not available, and no considerably larger clone is one nucleotide away.

Recombination linked TRBV18 to TRBJ2-4; 9 central bases correspond to TRBD1. This receptor was taken from a man aged 30-40 years who had recovered from COVID-19. Sequencing was carried out using PBMCs or T cells enriched from blood (not recorded which). The bases are TGTGCCAGCTCACAGGACAGGGGAGGAAACATTCAGTACTTC. Its coded protein is CASSQDRGGNIQYF.